This T cell receptor beta chain was recovered during a study of T cell changes during pregnancy in multiple sclerosis (dated by TCRdb to between 2018 and 2020). As for the study more broadly: The study looked at changes in the T cell repertoire across pregnancy in women with multiple sclerosis.

Concerning this clone itself: Its cognate antigen has yet to be identified. Base-call qualities are not available, and no considerably larger clone is one nucleotide away.

Libraries were made using the immunoSEQ multiplex PCR assay. The table was pulled from immuneACCESS by TCRdb, which kept in-frame rearrangements only. Such tables lose some clones; where checked, under half of the loss comes from unresolved V genes, and the rest has no known cause. This sample comprises approximately 38,000 clones, about 95% of them detected only once. The ten largest clones represent about 1.7% of the sample. There are 14 amino acids in the CDR3, from cysteine to phenylalanine inclusive. Just CDR3 DNA is preserved here, 42 bases in frame from base 1. The V and J ends are trimmed by 2 bases and 4 bases, leaving 11 bases between them. Looking up the germline V gene yields CDR1 SGHTA and CDR2 FQGTGA.

The receptor comes from a female donor with multiple sclerosis, enrolled in a pregnancy study. The chain was built from TRBV7-3 and TRBJ1-2; TRBD1 is possibly the D segment (5 matching bases). Sample: peripheral blood, taken in the third trimester of pregnancy. The DNA sequence is as follows: TGTGCCAGCAGCTTATTGCCAGGGATCTATGGCTACACCTTC. Translation gives CASSLLPGIYGYTF.